This T cell receptor beta chain comes out of a study of T cells expressing NK-cell markers. TCRdb re-called the 5' RACE reads; every CDR3 protein appears as one record, without DNA. The sample yields 500,000 to 700,000 distinct CDR3 sequences, of which the top ten take up around 3.3%. Germline CDR1 and CDR2: KGHDR and SFDVKD. The length of the CDR3 is 17 residues. Sequenced input: blood T cells: a sorted CD56 or NKG2C T cell subset, CD4+ or CD8+ T cells, or bulk PBMC T cells (not recorded which). V gene TRBV24-1 combines with J gene TRBJ2-3; absent DNA, TCRdb's TRBD2 call cannot be checked. The clonotype comes from a man between 18 and 35 years old in good health. This CDR3 reads CATSDSKTSGSGDTQYF.